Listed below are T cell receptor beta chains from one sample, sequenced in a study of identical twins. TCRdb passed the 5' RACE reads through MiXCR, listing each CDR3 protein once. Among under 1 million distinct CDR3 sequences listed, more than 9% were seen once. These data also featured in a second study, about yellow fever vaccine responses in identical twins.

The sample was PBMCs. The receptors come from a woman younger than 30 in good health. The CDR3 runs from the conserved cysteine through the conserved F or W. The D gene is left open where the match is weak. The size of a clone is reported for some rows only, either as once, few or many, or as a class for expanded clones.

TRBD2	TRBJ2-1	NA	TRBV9	TGTGCCAGCGGCGGGACTAGCTCGTACAATGAGCAGTTCTTC	CASGGTSSYNEQFF
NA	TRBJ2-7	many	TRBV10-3	TGTGCCATCAGGAACGCGGTTACCGACTCCGAGCAGTACTTC	CAIRNAVTDSEQYF
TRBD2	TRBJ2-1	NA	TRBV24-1	TGTGCCACCAGTGATTGGGATCTAGCGGGAGACTACAATGAGCAGTTCTTC	CATSDWDLAGDYNEQFF
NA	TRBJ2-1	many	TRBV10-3	TGTGCCATCAGTGGCAAACGGGACACGAATGAGCAGTTCTTC	CAISGKRDTNEQFF
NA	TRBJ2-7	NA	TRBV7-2	TGTGCCAGCAGCTTGAGCCCGGGCCAGGGGCATGTCGAGCAGTACTTC	CASSLSPGQGHVEQYF
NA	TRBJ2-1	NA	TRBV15	TGTGCCACCAGCCGAGTCTTTCACCGGGGCAAAGGCAATGAGCAGTTCTTC	CATSRVFHRGKGNEQFF
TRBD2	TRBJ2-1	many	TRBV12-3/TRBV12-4	TGTGCCAGCGGCCCAACGGGACTAGGAGACGATGAGCAGTTCTTC	CASGPTGLGDDEQFF
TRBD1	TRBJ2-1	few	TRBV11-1	TGTGCCAGCAGCTTACCCCGGTGGCCCGGACAGGGGGCTCATGAGCAGTTCTTC	CASSLPRWPGQGAHEQFF
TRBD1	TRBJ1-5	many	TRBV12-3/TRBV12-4	TGTGCCAGCAGTGGAACAGGGGGCGGGCAGCCCCAGCATTTT	CASSGTGGGQPQHF
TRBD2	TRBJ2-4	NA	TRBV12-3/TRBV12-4	TGTGCCAGCAGTTTGATAGGACTAGCCAGAAACATTCAGTACTTC	CASSLIGLARNIQYF
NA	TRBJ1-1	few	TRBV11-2	TGTGCCAGCAGCTTACGGATAGGGGAGGGCGGCACTGAAGCTTTCTTT	CASSLRIGEGGTEAFF
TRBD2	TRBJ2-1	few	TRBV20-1	TGCAGTGCTAGAGGCTTGCGGGGGGGCTCCAATGAGCAGTTCTTC	CSARGLRGGSNEQFF
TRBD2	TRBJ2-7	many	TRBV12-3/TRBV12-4	TGTGCCAGCAGTCCTCGACTAGCGGCCTACGAGCAGTACTTC	CASSPRLAAYEQYF
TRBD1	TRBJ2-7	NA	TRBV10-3	TGTGCCATCAGTGGGGGGACAGGGACCTACGAGCAGTACTTC	CAISGGTGTYEQYF
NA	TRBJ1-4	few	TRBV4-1	TGCGCCAGCAGCCAGGCGGCAGGAGGGGATGAAAAACTGTTTTTT	CASSQAAGGDEKLFF
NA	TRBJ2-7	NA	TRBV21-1	TGTGCCAGCAGCAAAGCCACAGGGGATGACTACGAGCAGTACTTC	CASSKATGDDYEQYF
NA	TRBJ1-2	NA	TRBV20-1	TGCAGTGCTATAGGGGCGGATTATGGCTACACCTTC	CSAIGADYGYTF
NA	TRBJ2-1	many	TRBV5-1	TGCGCCAGCAGACTCAGCCGAAATGAGCAGTTCTTC	CASRLSRNEQFF
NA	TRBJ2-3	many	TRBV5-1	TGCGCCAGCAGCTCTGTGACCGACGCGGGAGATACGCAGTATTTT	CASSSVTDAGDTQYF
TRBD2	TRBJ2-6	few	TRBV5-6	TGTGCCAGCAGCTTGGTTTCTAGCGGGAGCGGTGGGGCCAACGTCCTGACTTTC	CASSLVSSGSGGANVLTF
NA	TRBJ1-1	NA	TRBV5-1	TGCGCCAGCACCCTAGGGGGGGGCTCAGGGAACACTGAAGCTTTCTTT	CASTLGGGSGNTEAFF
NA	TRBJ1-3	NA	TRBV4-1	TGCGCCAGCAGCCAAATACGGGGGAACTCTGGAAACACCATATATTTT	CASSQIRGNSGNTIYF
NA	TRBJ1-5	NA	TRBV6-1	TGTGCCAGCAGTGAAAGTTGGGGGAATAGCAATCAGCCCCAGCATTTT	CASSESWGNSNQPQHF
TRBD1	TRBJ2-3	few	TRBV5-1	TGCGCCAGCAGCTTGCGGACAGGGCTCACAGATACGCAGTATTTT	CASSLRTGLTDTQYF
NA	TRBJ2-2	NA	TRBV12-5	TGTGCTAGTGGTTTGGGGCGTGAGGAGCTGTTTTTT	CASGLGREELFF
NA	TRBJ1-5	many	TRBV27	TGTGCCAGCAGTCAGCGGGACAACCTTCAAGGGCCCCAGCATTTT	CASSQRDNLQGPQHF
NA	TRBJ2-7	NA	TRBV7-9	TGTGCCAGCAGCTTACAGGGCGGCCCCTACGAGCAGTACTTC	CASSLQGGPYEQYF
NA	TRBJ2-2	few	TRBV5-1	TGCGCCAGCAGCCCGGACCGGGGACTGAACACCGGGGAGCTGTTTTTT	CASSPDRGLNTGELFF
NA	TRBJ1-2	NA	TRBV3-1	TGTGCCAGCAGCCAAGCCGGCCTCAGTCCCACCTCGAACTATGGCTACACCTTC	CASSQAGLSPTSNYGYTF
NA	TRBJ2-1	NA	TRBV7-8	TGTGCCAGCAGCTTAGTCGGTCACAACCTTAATGAGCAGTTCTTC	CASSLVGHNLNEQFF
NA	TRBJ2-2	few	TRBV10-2	TGCGCCAGCAGTGCAGGGTATCAGAACACCGGGGAGCTGTTTTTT	CASSAGYQNTGELFF
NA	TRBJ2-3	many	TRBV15	TGTGCCACCAGCAGAGATTCGCCACAGCCTAGAGATACGCAGTATTTT	CATSRDSPQPRDTQYF
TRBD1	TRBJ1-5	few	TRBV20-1	TGCAGTGCTCCCGGGACAGCGAACAATCAGCCCCAGCATTTT	CSAPGTANNQPQHF
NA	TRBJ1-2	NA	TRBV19	TGTGCCAGTAGTACCCTCACCAGGGGCGCAACCTATGGCTACACCTTC	CASSTLTRGATYGYTF
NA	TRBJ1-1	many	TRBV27	TGTGCCAGCAGTTCACAGGGACGGGAAGCTTTCTTT	CASSSQGREAFF
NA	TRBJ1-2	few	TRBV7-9	TGTGCCAGCAGCTCATATGGCTACACCTTC	CASSSYGYTF
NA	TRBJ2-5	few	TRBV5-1	TGCGCCAGCAGCTGGGGGTATCGGAGAGAGACCCAGTACTTC	CASSWGYRRETQYF
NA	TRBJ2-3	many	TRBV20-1	TGCAGTGCTAGAGATTCTAGTACCTTACACACGTGGCAGTATTTT	CSARDSSTLHTWQYF
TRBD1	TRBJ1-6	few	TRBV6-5	TGTGCCAGCAGTTCACCGACAGGGGATAATTCACCCCTCCACTTT	CASSSPTGDNSPLHF
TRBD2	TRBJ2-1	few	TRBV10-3	TGTGCCACCATTCAGGGACTAGCCCCCTACAATGAGCAGTTCTTC	CATIQGLAPYNEQFF
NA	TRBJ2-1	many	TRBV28	TGTGCCAGCAGTTTACGTAACAGTTTTGATGAGCAGTTCTTC	CASSLRNSFDEQFF
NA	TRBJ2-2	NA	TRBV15	TGTGCCACCGGAGGTCGGGGGCGGAACACCGGGGAGCTGTTTTTT	CATGGRGRNTGELFF
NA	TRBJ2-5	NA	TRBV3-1	TGTGCCAGCAGCCACCTGGTGGGAAGCCAAGAGACCCAGTACTTC	CASSHLVGSQETQYF
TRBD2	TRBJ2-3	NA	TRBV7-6	TGTGCCAGCAGCTTAGGTGGGCTAGCGGGGCTCCGCACAGATACGCAGTATTTT	CASSLGGLAGLRTDTQYF
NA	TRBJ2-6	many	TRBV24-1	TGTGCCACCAGTGATTCGGGCTCTGGGGCCAACGTCCTGACTTTC	CATSDSGSGANVLTF
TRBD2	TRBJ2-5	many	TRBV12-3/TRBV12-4	TGTGCCAGCAGTCTGGGACTAGCGGGGCGAGAGACCCAGTACTTC	CASSLGLAGRETQYF
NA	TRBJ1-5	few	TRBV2	TGTGCCAGCAGAGACCTACTTGGGCAGCCCCAGCATTTT	CASRDLLGQPQHF
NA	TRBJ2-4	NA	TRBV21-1	TGTGCCAGCAGCATCCCGATCGTGTGGTGCGCCTTAGCCAAAAACATTCAGTACTTC	CASSIPIVWCALAKNIQYF
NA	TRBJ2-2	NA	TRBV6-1	TGTGCCAGCAGTGAACAGGGGCAGGGGATCGGGGAGCTGTTTTTT	CASSEQGQGIGELFF
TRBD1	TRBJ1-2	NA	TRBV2	TGTGCCAGCCCTAAAATCGGGGGACAGGGGGCGCTTAACTATGGCTACACCTTC	CASPKIGGQGALNYGYTF
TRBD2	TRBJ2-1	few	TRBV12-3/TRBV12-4	TGTGCCAGCGCTTCCGGGACTAGCGGGAGGGTAGGCTACAATGAGCAGTTCTTC	CASASGTSGRVGYNEQFF
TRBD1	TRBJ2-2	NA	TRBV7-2	TGTGCCAGCAGCATAAAGACAGGGAGAAGCCCCGGGGAGCTGTTTTTT	CASSIKTGRSPGELFF
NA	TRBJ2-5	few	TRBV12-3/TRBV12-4	TGTGCCAGCACTCATAACTCAGGGAGTGAGACCCAGTACTTC	CASTHNSGSETQYF